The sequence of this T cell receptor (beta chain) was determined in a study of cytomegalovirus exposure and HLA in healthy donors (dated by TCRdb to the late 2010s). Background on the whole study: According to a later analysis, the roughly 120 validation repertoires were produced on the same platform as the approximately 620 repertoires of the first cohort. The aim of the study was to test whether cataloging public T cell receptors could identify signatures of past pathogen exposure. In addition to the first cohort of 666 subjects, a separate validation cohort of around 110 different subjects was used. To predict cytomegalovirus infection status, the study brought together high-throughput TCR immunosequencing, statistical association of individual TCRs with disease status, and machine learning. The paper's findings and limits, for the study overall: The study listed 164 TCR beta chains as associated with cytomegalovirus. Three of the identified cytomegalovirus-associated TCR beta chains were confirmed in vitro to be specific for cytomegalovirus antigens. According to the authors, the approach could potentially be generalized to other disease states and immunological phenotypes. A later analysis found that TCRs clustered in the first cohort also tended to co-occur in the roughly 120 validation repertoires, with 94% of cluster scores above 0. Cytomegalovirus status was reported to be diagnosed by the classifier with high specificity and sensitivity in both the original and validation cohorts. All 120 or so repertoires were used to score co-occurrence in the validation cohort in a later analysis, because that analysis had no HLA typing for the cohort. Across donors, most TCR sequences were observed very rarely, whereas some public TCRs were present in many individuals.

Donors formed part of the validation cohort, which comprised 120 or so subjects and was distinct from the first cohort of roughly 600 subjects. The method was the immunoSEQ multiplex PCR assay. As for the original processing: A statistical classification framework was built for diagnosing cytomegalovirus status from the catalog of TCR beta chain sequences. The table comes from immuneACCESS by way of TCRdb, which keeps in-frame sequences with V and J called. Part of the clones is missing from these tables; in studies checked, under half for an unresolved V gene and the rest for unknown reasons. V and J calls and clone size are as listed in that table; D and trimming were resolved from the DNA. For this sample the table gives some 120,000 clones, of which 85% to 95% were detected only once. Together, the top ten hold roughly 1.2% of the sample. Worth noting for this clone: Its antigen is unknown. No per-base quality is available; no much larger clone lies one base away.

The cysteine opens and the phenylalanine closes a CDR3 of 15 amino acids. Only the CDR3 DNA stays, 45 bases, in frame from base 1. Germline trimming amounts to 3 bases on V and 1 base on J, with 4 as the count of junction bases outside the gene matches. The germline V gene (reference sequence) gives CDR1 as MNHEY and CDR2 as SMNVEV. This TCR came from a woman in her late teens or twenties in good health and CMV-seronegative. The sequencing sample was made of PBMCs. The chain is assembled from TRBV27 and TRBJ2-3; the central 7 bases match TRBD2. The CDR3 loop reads CASSFLGGGTDTQYF. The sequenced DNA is TGTGCCAGCAGTTTTCTGGGGGGGGGCACAGATACGCAGTATTTT.